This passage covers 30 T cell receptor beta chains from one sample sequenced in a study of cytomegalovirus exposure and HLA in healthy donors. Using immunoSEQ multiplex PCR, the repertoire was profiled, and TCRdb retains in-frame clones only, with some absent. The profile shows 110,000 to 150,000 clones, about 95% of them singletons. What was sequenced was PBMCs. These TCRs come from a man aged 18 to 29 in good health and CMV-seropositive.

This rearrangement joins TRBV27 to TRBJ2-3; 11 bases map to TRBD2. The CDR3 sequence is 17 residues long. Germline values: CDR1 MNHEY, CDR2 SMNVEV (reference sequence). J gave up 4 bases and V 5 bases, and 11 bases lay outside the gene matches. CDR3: CASSVIPLAGVADTQYF. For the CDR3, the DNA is TGTGCCAGCAGTGTCATCCCACTAGCGGGAGTAGCAGATACGCAGTATTTT.

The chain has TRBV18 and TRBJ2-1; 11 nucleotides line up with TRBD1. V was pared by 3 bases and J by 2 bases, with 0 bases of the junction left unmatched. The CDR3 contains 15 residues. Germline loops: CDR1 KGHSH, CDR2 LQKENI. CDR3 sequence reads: CASSPGQGAYNEQFF. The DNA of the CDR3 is TGTGCCAGCTCACCGGGACAGGGGGCCTACAATGAGCAGTTCTTC.

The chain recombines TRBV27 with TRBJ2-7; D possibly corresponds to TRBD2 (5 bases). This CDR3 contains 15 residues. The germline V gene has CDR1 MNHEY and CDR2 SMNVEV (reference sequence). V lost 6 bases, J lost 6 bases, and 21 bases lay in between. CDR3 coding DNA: TGTGCCAGCAGCTTTAACGGGAACCCGGAAGGCGAGCAGTACTTC. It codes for CASSFNGNPEGEQYF.

The CDR3: CASSPTRDRAIYEQYF. CDR3 sequence (DNA): TGTGCCAGCTCACCCACCCGGGACAGGGCCATTTACGAGCAGTACTTC. V is TRBV18 and J is TRBJ2-7; 9 bases line up with TRBD1. From germline, CDR1 is KGHSH and CDR2 LQKENI. With 3 bases clipped from V and 4 bases from J, the junction kept 10 bases outside the gene matches. The CDR3 has 16 residues.

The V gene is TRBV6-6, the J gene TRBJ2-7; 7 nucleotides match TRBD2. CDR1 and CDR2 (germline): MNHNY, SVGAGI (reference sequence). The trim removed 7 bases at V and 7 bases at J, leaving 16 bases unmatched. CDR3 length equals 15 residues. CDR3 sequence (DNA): TGTGCCAGCACCGGAACGGGGCGGGAGTGGTGGGAGCAGTACTTC. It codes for CASTGTGREWWEQYF.

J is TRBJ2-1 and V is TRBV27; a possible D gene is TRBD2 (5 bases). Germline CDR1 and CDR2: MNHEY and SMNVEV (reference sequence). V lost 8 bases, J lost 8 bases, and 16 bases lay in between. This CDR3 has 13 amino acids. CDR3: CASGSRGIDEQFF. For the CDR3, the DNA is TGTGCCAGCGGCAGCCGAGGGATCGATGAGCAGTTCTTC.

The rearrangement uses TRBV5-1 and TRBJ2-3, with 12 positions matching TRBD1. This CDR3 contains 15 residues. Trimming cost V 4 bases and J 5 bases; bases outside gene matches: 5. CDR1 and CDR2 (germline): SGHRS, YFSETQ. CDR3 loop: CASSQGQGAGDTQYF. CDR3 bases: TGCGCCAGCAGCCAGGGACAGGGGGCGGGAGATACGCAGTATTTT.

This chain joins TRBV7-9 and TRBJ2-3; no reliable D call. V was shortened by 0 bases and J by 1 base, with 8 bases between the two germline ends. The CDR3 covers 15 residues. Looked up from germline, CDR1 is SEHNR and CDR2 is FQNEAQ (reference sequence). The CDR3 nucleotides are TGTGCCAGCAGCTTAGCGATCCCGGGCACAGATACGCAGTATTTT. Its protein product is CASSLAIPGTDTQYF. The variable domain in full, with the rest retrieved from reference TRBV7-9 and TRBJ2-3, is DTGVSQNPRHKITKRGQNVTFRCDPISEHNRLYWYRQTLGQGPEFLTYFQNEAQLEKSRLLSDRFSAERPKGSFSTLEIQRTEQGDSAMYLCASSLAIPGTDTQYFGPGTRLTVL.

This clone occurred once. The CDR3 DNA sequence: TGTGCCTTCCAGGCCAGCTCCTACAATGAGCAGTTCTTC. Protein product: CAFQASSYNEQFF. V usage is TRBV30 and J usage is TRBJ2-1; D gene ambiguous. The CDR3 extends over 13 amino acids. Trimming removed 7 bases at V and 0 bases at J, with 10 bases between. Germline V lookup: CDR1 GTSNPN, CDR2 SVGIG (reference sequence).

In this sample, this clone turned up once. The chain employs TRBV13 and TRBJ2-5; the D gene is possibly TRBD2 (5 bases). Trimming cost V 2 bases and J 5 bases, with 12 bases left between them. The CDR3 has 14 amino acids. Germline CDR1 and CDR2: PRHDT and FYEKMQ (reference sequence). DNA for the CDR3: TGTGCCAGCAGCTTACGTGGACTTATGGAGACCCAGTACTTC. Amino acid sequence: CASSLRGLMETQYF.

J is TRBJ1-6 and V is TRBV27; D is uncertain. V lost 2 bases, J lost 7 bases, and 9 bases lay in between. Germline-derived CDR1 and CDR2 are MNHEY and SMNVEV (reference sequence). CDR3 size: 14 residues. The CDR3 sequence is CASSLISQNSPLHF. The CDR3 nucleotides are TGTGCCAGCAGTTTAATTTCTCAGAATTCACCCCTCCACTTT.

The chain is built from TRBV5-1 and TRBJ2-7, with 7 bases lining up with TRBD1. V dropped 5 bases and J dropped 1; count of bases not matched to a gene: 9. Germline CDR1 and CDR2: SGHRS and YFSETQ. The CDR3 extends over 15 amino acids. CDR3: CASSPGDSQSYEQYF. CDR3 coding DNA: TGCGCCAGCAGTCCCGGGGACAGCCAGTCCTACGAGCAGTACTTC.

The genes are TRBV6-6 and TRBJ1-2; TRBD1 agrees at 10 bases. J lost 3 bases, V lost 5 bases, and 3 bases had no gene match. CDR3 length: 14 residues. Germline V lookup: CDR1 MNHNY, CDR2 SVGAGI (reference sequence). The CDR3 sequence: CASSAGTGDYGYTF. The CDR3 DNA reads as TGTGCCAGCAGTGCCGGGACAGGGGACTATGGCTACACCTTC.

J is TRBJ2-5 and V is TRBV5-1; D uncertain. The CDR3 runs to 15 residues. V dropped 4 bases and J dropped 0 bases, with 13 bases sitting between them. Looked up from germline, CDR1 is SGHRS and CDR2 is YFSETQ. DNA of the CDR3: TGCGCCAGCAGCGTCGCGACTTGGTACCAAGAGACCCAGTACTTC. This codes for CASSVATWYQETQYF.

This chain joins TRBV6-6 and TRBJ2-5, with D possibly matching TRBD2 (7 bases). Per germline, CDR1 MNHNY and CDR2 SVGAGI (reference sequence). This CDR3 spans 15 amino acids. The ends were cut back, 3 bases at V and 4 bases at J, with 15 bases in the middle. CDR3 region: CASSYEGGRGETQYF. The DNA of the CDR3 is TGTGCCAGCAGTTATGAGGGGGGGCGCGGAGAGACCCAGTACTTC.

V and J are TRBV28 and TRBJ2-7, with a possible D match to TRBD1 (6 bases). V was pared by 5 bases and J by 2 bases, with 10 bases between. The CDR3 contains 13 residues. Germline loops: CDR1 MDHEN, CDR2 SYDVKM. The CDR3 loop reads CASSLRTAYEQYF. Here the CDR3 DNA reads TGTGCCAGCAGTCTACGGACAGCCTACGAGCAGTACTTC.

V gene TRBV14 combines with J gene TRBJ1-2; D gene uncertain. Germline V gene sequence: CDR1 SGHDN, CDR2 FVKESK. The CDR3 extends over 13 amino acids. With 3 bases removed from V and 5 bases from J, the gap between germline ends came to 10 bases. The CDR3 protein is CASSQWARYGYTF. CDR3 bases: TGTGCCAGCAGCCAGTGGGCTCGATATGGCTACACCTTC.

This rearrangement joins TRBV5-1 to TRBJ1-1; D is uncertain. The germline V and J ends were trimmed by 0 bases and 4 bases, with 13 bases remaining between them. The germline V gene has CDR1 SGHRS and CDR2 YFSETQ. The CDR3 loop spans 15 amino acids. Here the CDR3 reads CASSLAGRSGTEAFF. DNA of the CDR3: TGCGCCAGCAGCTTGGCCGGTCGGTCCGGCACTGAAGCTTTCTTT.

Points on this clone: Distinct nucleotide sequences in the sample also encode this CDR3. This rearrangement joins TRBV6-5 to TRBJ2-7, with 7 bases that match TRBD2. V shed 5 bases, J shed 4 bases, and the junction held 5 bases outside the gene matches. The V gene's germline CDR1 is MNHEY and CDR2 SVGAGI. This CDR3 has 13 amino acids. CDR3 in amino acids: CASSRAGEYEQYF. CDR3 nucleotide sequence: TGTGCCAGCAGTCGTGCGGGAGAGTACGAGCAGTACTTC.

CDR3 in DNA: TGCAGCGTTTTGCGGTCGTCGGGGACCGGGGAGCTGTTTTTT. Translating it yields CSVLRSSGTGELFF. The genes are TRBV29-1 and TRBJ2-2; a possible D gene is TRBD2 (5 bases). Trimming took 5 bases from V and 5 from J, leaving 15 bases between them. The germline V gene encodes CDR1 SQVTM and CDR2 ANQGSEA. The CDR3 runs to 14 residues.

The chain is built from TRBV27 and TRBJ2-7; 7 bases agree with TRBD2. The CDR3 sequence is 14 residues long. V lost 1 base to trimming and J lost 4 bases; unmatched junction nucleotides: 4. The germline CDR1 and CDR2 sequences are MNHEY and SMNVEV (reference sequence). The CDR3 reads CASSLLGTTYEQYF. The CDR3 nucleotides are TGTGCCAGCAGTTTATTAGGGACTACATACGAGCAGTACTTC.

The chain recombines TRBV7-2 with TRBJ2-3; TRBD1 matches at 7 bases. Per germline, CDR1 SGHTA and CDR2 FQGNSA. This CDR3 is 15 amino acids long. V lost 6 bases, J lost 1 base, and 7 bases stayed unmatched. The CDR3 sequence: CASRKGQFGTDTQYF. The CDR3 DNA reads TGTGCCAGCAGAAAGGGACAGTTCGGCACAGATACGCAGTATTTT.

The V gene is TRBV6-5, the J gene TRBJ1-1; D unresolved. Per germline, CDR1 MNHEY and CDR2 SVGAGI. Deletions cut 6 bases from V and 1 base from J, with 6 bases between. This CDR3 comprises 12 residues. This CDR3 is CASRRGNTEAFF. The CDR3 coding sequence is TGTGCCAGCAGGCGAGGGAACACTGAAGCTTTCTTT.

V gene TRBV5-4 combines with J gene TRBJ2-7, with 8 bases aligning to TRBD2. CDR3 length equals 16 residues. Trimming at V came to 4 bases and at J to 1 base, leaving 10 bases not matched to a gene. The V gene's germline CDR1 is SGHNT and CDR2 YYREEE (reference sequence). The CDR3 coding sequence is TGTGCCAGCAGCACGAAAACTAGCGGAAATTCCTACGAGCAGTACTTC. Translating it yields CASSTKTSGNSYEQYF.

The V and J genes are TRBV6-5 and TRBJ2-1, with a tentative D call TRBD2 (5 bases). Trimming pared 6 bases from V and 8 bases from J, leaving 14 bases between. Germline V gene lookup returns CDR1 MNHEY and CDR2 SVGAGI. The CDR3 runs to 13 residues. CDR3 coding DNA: TGTGCCAGCAGACTAGGCTTGCTATATGAGCAGTTCTTC. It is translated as CASRLGLLYEQFF.

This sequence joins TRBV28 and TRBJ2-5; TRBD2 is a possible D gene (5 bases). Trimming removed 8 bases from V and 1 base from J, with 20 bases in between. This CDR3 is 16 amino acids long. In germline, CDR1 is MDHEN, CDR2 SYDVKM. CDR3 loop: CASAPTGSTLQETQYF. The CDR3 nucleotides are TGTGCCAGCGCACCCACGGGGTCAACCCTCCAAGAGACCCAGTACTTC.

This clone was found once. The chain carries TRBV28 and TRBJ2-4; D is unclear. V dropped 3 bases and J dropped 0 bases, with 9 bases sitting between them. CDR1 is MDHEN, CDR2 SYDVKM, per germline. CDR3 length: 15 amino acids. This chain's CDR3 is CASSLRVLAKNIQYF. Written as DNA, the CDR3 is TGTGCCAGCAGTTTGCGCGTACTAGCCAAAAACATTCAGTACTTC.

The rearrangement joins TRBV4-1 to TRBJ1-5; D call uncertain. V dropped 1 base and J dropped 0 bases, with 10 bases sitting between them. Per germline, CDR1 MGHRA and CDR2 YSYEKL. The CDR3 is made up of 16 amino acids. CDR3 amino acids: CASSQGEDPSNQPQHF. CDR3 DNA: TGCGCCAGCAGCCAAGGGGAGGACCCTAGCAATCAGCCCCAGCATTTT.

In DNA form, the CDR3 reads TGTGCCAGCAGTGAAGGAGGAACCGGCGGGAGGTATGCAGATACGCAGTATTTT. Translated: CASSEGGTGGRYADTQYF. The chain employs TRBV2 and TRBJ2-3; TRBD2 matches at 8 bases. J was trimmed by 4 bases and V by 1 base; bases with no gene match: 13. The CDR3 covers 18 residues. Germline V gives CDR1 SNHLY, CDR2 FYNNEI.

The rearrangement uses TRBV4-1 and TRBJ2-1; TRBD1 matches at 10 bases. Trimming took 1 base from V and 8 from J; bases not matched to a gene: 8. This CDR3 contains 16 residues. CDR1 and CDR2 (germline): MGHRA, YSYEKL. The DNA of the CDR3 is TGCGCCAGCAGCCAAGCCGGGACAGGGGTATTGGATGAGCAGTTCTTC. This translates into CASSQAGTGVLDEQFF.